The T cell receptor beta chain under discussion was sequenced for a study of immune evolution from preneoplasia to lung adenocarcinoma. The data were produced by immunoSEQ multiplex PCR, yet TCRdb's version contains in-frame clones alone and is incomplete. Altogether some 11,000 clones are present, 80% to 90% being singletons, with the ten largest covering around 3.5%. Overall study findings and caveats: Later-stage lesions seemingly showed higher T cell density and diversity than normal lung.

Unmatched junction bases numbered 5, after V lost 3 bases and J lost 9 bases. The CDR3 is made up of 15 amino acids. Germline CDR1 reads SGDLS; CDR2 reads YYNGEE. As to this clone: Its target is unknown.

This receptor was identified in a person aged 70 to 85 with lung adenocarcinoma. Sequenced input: FFPE minimally invasive lung adenocarcinoma tissue. The chain uses TRBV9 and TRBJ2-1, with 14 bases lining up with TRBD2. Here the CDR3 reads CASSGRLAGGSEQFF. CDR3 nucleotides: TGTGCCAGCAGCGGCAGACTAGCGGGAGGGAGTGAGCAGTTCTTC.